A single sample gave rise to the 25 T cell receptor beta chains below, sequenced in a study of cytomegalovirus exposure and HLA in healthy donors. Produced via immunoSEQ multiplex PCR; TCRdb's table is partial and in-frame only. The data show some 140,000 clones, with roughly 86% seen just once and about 2.2% held by the top ten. The specimen sequenced was PBMCs. These receptors were taken from a human donor in good health.

The rearrangement uses TRBV6-1 and TRBJ2-7; 8 bases align to TRBD2. V was pared by 11 bases and J by 6 bases, with 15 bases of the junction left unmatched. From germline, CDR1 is MNHNS and CDR2 SASEGT. The CDR3 totals 14 residues. CDR3 amino acids: CACLGATSGVEQYF. In DNA, the CDR3 is TGTGCCTGCCTAGGGGCCACTAGCGGTGTCGAGCAGTACTTC.

Note on this clone: The same CDR3 arises from other DNA sequences in this sample as well. The chain joins TRBV5-6 to TRBJ1-2; 9 nucleotides match TRBD1. The CDR3 spans 14 residues. Trimming at V came to 4 bases and at J to 2 bases, leaving 3 bases not matched to a gene. The germline V gene encodes CDR1 SGHDT and CDR2 YYEEEE. The CDR3 nucleotides are TGTGCCAGCAGCCTGGGACAGGGAAACTATGGCTACACCTTC. This codes for CASSLGQGNYGYTF.

The J gene is TRBJ2-2, the V gene TRBV25-1; 13 bases map to TRBD2. This CDR3 has 17 residues. The germline V gene has CDR1 MGHDK and CDR2 SYGVNS. V trimming: 4 bases; J trimming: 7 bases; junction bases outside the gene matches: 9. The CDR3 region is CASSGDKGLAGDGELFF. The CDR3 coding sequence is TGTGCCAGCAGTGGCGATAAAGGACTAGCGGGAGACGGGGAGCTGTTTTTT. Full variable domain (outside the CDR3, taken from reference TRBV25-1 and TRBJ2-2): EADIYQTPRYLVIGTGKKITLECSQTMGHDKMYWYQQDPGMELHLIHYSYGVNSTEKGDLSSESTVSRIRTEHFPLTLESARPSHTSQYLCASSGDKGLAGDGELFFGEGSRLTVL.

V is TRBV12-5 and J is TRBJ1-4, with D perhaps matching TRBD1 (5 bases). CDR1 is LGHNT and CDR2 is FRNRAP in the germline V gene. V was clipped by 1 base and J by 13 bases, with 10 bases between them. CDR3 length equals 12 residues. Here the CDR3 DNA reads TGTGCTAGTGGTTTGGACCGGGGGTCACTGTTTTTT. It yields the protein CASGLDRGSLFF.

This chain connects TRBV19 to TRBJ2-5, with a possible D match to TRBD2 (6 bases). V lost 5 bases and J lost 5, with 12 bases in between. Germline V gives CDR1 LNHDA, CDR2 SQIVND (reference sequence). The CDR3 is made up of 13 amino acids. The CDR3 region is CASSSGGEETQYF. The CDR3 region has the DNA TGTGCCAGTAGTTCCGGGGGTGAGGAGACCCAGTACTTC. The complete variable domain, with remaining parts taken from reference TRBV19 and TRBJ2-5, reads DGGITQSPKYLFRKEGQNVTLSCEQNLNHDAMYWYRQDPGQGLRLIYYSQIVNDFQKGDIAEGYSVSREKKESFPLTVTSAQKNPTAFYLCASSSGGEETQYFGPGTRLLVL.

J is TRBJ1-3 and V is TRBV4-3; D unresolved. The CDR3 totals 14 residues. Germline V gene lookup returns CDR1 LGHNA and CDR2 YSLEER. V lost 1 base and J 3 bases, leaving 7 bases between the germline ends. CDR3 nucleotides: TGCGCCAGCAGCCAAGCTGGAGATGGAAACACCATATATTTT. Protein sequence: CASSQAGDGNTIYF.

This clone occurred a few times. The rearrangement uses TRBV12-5 and TRBJ2-5, with a tentative D call TRBD2 (5 bases). The CDR3 has 13 residues. Germline V gene data show CDR1 as LGHNT and CDR2 as FRNRAP. V was cut by 8 bases and J by 4 bases, with 14 bases left in between. In DNA, the CDR3 is TGTGCTAGTAGACGAACAGAGGGAGAGACCCAGTACTTC. Amino acid sequence: CASRRTEGETQYF.

V usage is TRBV5-1 and J usage is TRBJ1-1, with D hard to call. CDR3 size: 15 residues. The germline CDR1 and CDR2 sequences are SGHRS and YFSETQ. Trimming took off 0 bases at V and 10 bases at J, with 19 bases between the two ends. Here the CDR3 reads CASSLVPGPLFGAFF. The CDR3 coding sequence is TGCGCCAGCAGCTTGGTTCCAGGTCCCCTTTTCGGAGCTTTCTTT.

The CDR3: CASSLSSGGSYEQYF. The CDR3 nucleotides read TGTGCCAGCAGCTTATCTAGCGGGGGGTCCTACGAGCAGTACTTC. This chain links TRBV11-1 with TRBJ2-7, with TRBD2 matching 11 bases. Germline values: CDR1 SGHAT, CDR2 FQDESV (reference sequence). V trimming: 2 bases; J trimming: 1 base; junction bases outside the gene matches: 1. The CDR3 contains 15 residues.

The chain recombines TRBV5-6 with TRBJ2-7, with 7 positions matching TRBD1. This CDR3 contains 14 residues. V shed 4 bases and J 3 bases; nucleotides not matched to a gene: 7. The germline gives CDR1 SGHDT, CDR2 YYEEEE. In DNA form, the CDR3 reads TGTGCCAGCAGCCCGGGACAGCCGTTCTACGAGCAGTACTTC. Translating gives CASSPGQPFYEQYF.

The chain links TRBV9 to TRBJ2-6; 9 nucleotides match TRBD1. J was trimmed by 4 bases and V by 4 bases; bases with no gene match: 12. Germline CDR1 is SGDLS and CDR2 is YYNGEE. The CDR3 sequence is 18 residues long. In nucleotides, the CDR3 is TGTGCCAGCAGCCCGAGTGGGGGACAGGGTCTGGGGGCCAACGTCCTGACTTTC. Encoded protein: CASSPSGGQGLGANVLTF.

J is TRBJ1-5 and V is TRBV28, with a weak D call TRBD1 (6 bases). This CDR3 is 18 amino acids long. Germline assignment: CDR1 MDHEN and CDR2 SYDVKM. The V end lost 6 bases, the J end lost 4 bases, and 25 bases lay between the germline ends. CDR3 residues: CASSHWDLGGRGNQPQHF. CDR3 DNA sequence: TGTGCCAGCAGCCATTGGGACCTTGGGGGTAGGGGGAATCAGCCCCAGCATTTT.

The rearrangement joins TRBV29-1 to TRBJ2-3; TRBD1 matches 8 bases. Germline lookup yields CDR1 SQVTM and CDR2 ANQGSEA. CDR3 length equals 16 residues. Trimming at V came to 7 bases and at J to 3 bases, leaving 15 bases not matched to a gene. Written as DNA, the CDR3 is TGCAGCGCCCTCAAAAGCCCAGGGGGCGGTACAGATACGCAGTATTTT. Translation: CSALKSPGGGTDTQYF.

This clone was counted between two and nine times. V gene TRBV7-3 combines with J gene TRBJ2-3; 9 bases are shared with TRBD1. The trim removed 5 bases at V and 5 bases at J, leaving 8 bases unmatched. CDR1 and CDR2 (germline): SGHTA, FQGTGA. The CDR3 runs to 15 residues. The chain's CDR3 is CASSEQGAGIDTQYF. DNA of the CDR3: TGTGCCAGCAGCGAACAGGGGGCAGGTATAGATACGCAGTATTTT.

The rearrangement uses TRBV7-8 and TRBJ2-2; TRBD2 matches at 7 bases. The CDR3 length is 15 residues. Germline V lookup: CDR1 SGHVS, CDR2 FQNEAQ. V was pared by 2 bases and J by 3 bases, with 3 bases of the junction left unmatched. The CDR3 is CASSLRTSYTGELFF. The CDR3 nucleotides are TGTGCCAGCAGCTTAAGGACTAGTTACACCGGGGAGCTGTTTTTT.

The chain couples TRBV7-9 to TRBJ2-7; 9 bases match TRBD1. CDR3 length: 14 residues. V lost 6 bases and J lost 4; bases outside the gene matches: 7. Germline V gives CDR1 SEHNR, CDR2 FQNEAQ (reference sequence). The CDR3 sequence: CASRRTGEDYEQYF. The CDR3, as DNA: TGTGCCAGCAGACGGACAGGGGAGGATTACGAGCAGTACTTC.

This chain joins TRBV27 and TRBJ2-1; 8 bases agree with TRBD1. CDR1 and CDR2 (germline): MNHEY, SMNVEV (reference sequence). Unmatched junction bases numbered 10, after V lost 6 bases and J lost 0 bases. The CDR3 is 17 amino acids. The CDR3 DNA reads TGTGCCAGCAGCCGGGAACAGGGGGAGACCTCCTACAATGAGCAGTTCTTC. Translation: CASSREQGETSYNEQFF.

The V gene is TRBV25-1, the J gene TRBJ2-4; D gene ambiguous. Trimming took 1 base from V and 0 from J, leaving 10 bases between them. CDR1 is MGHDK and CDR2 is SYGVNS in the germline V gene. The CDR3 spans 16 residues. CDR3 amino acids: CASSESRFLAKNIQYF. The DNA of the CDR3 is TGTGCCAGCAGTGAATCGCGGTTCCTAGCCAAAAACATTCAGTACTTC.

This chain uses TRBV9 with TRBJ2-3; 12 nucleotides align to TRBD2. V shed 3 bases, J shed 5 bases, and the junction held 7 bases outside the gene matches. Germline V CDR1 and CDR2: SGDLS, YYNGEE. This CDR3 is 16 amino acids long. The CDR3 loop reads CASSAGSSGGVDTQYF. The DNA of the CDR3 is TGTGCCAGCAGCGCGGGGTCTAGCGGGGGGGTAGATACGCAGTATTTT.

The chain has TRBV9 and TRBJ2-1; D might be TRBD2 (6 bases). CDR1 is SGDLS, CDR2 YYNGEE, per germline. This CDR3 contains 17 residues. Trimming stripped 4 bases from V and 0 bases from J, with 17 bases between. CDR3 amino acids: CASSTNMRAGSYNEQFF. For the CDR3, the DNA is TGTGCCAGCAGCACCAATATGCGAGCGGGCTCCTACAATGAGCAGTTCTTC. The complete variable domain, with remaining parts taken from reference TRBV9 and TRBJ2-1, reads DSGVTQTPKHLITATGQRVTLRCSPRSGDLSVYWYQQSLDQGLQFLIQYYNGEERAKGNILERFSAQQFPDLHSELNLSSLELGDSALYFCASSTNMRAGSYNEQFFGPGTRLTVL.

The CDR3 reads CASSLFHREDYGYTF. CDR3 in DNA: TGTGCCAGCAGCTTGTTTCACAGGGAAGACTATGGCTACACCTTC. The chain is built from TRBV5-6 and TRBJ1-2, with a weak D call TRBD1 (6 bases). Per the germline V gene, CDR1 is SGHDT and CDR2 is YYEEEE. CDR3 size: 15 residues. Trimming took 1 base from V and 3 from J, leaving 13 bases between them. The complete variable domain, with remaining parts taken from reference TRBV5-6 and TRBJ1-2, reads DAGVTQSPTHLIKTRGQQVTLRCSPKSGHDTVSWYQQALGQGPQFIFQYYEEEERQRGNFPDRFSGHQFPNYSSELNVNALLLGDSALYLCASSLFHREDYGYTFGSGTRLTVV.

The rearrangement uses TRBV13 and TRBJ1-1; D perhaps matches TRBD1 (6 bases). CDR3 size: 15 residues. In germline, CDR1 is PRHDT, CDR2 FYEKMQ (reference sequence). Trimming stripped 6 bases from V and 1 base from J, with 15 bases between. The CDR3 region is CASRQRGGTNTEAFF. CDR3 in DNA: TGTGCCAGCAGGCAAAGGGGGGGAACGAACACTGAAGCTTTCTTT.

The chain employs TRBV29-1 and TRBJ2-2, with a tentative D call TRBD1 (6 bases). Germline CDR1 SQVTM, CDR2 ANQGSEA. Between the trimmed V and J ends, which lost 3 bases and 5 bases, there was a span of 10 bases. This CDR3 region has 13 residues. For the CDR3, the DNA is TGCAGCGTTGACGCTCAGGGGACCGGGGAGCTGTTTTTT. It encodes CSVDAQGTGELFF.

The chain joins TRBV10-3 to TRBJ1-5, with TRBD1 matching 8 bases. The CDR3 covers 15 residues. CDR1 ENHRY and CDR2 SYGVKD come from the germline V gene. Trimming took 4 bases from V and 1 from J; bases not matched to a gene: 3. CDR3 nucleotides: TGTGCCATCAGTGGGACAGGGACAAGCAATCAGCCCCAGCATTTT. It specifies CAISGTGTSNQPQHF.

The chain carries TRBV27 and TRBJ2-7, with a possible D match to TRBD1 (5 bases). Per germline, CDR1 MNHEY and CDR2 SMNVEV (reference sequence). The CDR3 loop spans 13 amino acids. Between the trimmed V and J ends, which lost 3 bases and 3 bases, there was a span of 9 bases. CDR3 amino acids: CASSFKGNYEQYF. The CDR3 region has the DNA TGTGCCAGCAGTTTCAAGGGGAACTACGAGCAGTACTTC.